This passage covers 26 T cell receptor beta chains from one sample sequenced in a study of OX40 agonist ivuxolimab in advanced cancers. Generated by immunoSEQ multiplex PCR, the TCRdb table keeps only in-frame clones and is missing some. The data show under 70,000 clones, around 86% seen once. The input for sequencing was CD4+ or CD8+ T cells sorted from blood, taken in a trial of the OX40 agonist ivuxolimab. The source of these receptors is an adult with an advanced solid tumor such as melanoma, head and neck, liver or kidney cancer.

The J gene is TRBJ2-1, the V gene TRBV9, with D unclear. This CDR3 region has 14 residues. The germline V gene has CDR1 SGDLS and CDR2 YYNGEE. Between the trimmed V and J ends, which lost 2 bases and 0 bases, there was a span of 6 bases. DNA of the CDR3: TGTGCCAGCAGCGTTTCTAGCTCCTACAATGAGCAGTTCTTC. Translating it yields CASSVSSSYNEQFF. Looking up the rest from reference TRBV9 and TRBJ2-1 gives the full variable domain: DSGVTQTPKHLITATGQRVTLRCSPRSGDLSVYWYQQSLDQGLQFLIQYYNGEERAKGNILERFSAQQFPDLHSELNLSSLELGDSALYFCASSVSSSYNEQFFGPGTRLTVL.

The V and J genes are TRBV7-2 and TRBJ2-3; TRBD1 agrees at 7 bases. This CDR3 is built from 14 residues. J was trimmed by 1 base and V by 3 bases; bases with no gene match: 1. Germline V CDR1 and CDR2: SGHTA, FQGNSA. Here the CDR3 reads CASSFGTGTDTQYF. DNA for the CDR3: TGTGCCAGCAGCTTTGGGACAGGCACAGATACGCAGTATTTT.

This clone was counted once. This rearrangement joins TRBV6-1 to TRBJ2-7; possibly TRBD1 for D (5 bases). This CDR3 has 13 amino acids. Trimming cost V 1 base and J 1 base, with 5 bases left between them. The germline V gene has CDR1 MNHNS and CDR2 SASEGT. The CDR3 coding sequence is TGTGCCAGCAGTGAAGACAGGTCCTACGAGCAGTACTTC. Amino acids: CASSEDRSYEQYF.

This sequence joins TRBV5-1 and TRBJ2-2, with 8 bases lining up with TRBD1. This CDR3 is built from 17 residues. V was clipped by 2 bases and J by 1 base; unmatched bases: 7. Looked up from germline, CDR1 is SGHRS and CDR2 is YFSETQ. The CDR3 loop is CASSLRVGQGNTGELFF. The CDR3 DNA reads TGCGCCAGCAGCTTACGCGTAGGACAGGGGAACACCGGGGAGCTGTTTTTT.

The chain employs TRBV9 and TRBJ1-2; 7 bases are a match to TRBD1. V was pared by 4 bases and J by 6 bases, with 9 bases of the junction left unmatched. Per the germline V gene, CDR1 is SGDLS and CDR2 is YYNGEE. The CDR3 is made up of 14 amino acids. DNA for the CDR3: TGTGCCAGCAGCTCCCTAGGGGGCGGGGATGGCTACACCTTC. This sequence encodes CASSSLGGGDGYTF.

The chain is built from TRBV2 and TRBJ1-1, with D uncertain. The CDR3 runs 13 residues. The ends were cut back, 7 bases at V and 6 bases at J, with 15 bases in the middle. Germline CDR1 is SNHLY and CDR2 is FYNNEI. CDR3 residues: CASKDPNRAEAFF. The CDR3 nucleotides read TGTGCCAGCAAAGACCCAAATCGGGCTGAAGCTTTCTTT.

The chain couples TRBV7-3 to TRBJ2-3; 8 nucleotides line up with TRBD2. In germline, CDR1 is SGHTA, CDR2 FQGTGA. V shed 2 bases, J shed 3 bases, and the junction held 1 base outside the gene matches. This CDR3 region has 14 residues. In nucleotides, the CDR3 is TGTGCCAGCAGCTTAGCGGGAGGTACAGATACGCAGTATTTT. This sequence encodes CASSLAGGTDTQYF.

The CDR3 region has the DNA TGTGCCAGCAGCTTAGGAAGCGGGAGATACAATGAGCAGTTCTTC. It translates to CASSLGSGRYNEQFF. The chain uses TRBV7-8 and TRBJ2-1; 8 positions match TRBD2. The CDR3 covers 15 residues. The germline gives CDR1 SGHVS, CDR2 FQNEAQ. V lost 1 base and J lost 4; bases outside the gene matches: 3.

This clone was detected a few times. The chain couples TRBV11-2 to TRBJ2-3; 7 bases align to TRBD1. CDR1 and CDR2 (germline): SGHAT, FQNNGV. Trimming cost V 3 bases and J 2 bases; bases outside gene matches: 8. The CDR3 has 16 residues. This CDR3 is CASSFTGATHTDTQYF. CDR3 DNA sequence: TGTGCCAGCAGCTTTACAGGGGCCACACACACAGATACGCAGTATTTT.

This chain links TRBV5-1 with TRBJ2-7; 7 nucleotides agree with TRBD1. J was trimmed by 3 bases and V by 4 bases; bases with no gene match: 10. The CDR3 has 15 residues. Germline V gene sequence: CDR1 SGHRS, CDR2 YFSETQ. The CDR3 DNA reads TGCGCCAGCAGCATGGGGACAGCTTTACACTACGAGCAGTACTTC. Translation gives CASSMGTALHYEQYF.

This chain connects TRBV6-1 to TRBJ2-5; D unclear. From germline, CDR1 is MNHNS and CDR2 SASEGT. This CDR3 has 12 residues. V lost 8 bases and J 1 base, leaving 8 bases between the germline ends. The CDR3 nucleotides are TGTGCCAGCTTGGTGACCCAAGAGACCCAGTACTTC. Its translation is CASLVTQETQYF.

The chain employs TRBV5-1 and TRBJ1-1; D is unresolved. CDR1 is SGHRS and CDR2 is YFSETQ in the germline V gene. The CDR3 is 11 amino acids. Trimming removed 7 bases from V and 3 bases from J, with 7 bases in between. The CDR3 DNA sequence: TGCGCCAGCCGCGGGGACACTGAAGCTTTCTTT. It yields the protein CASRGDTEAFF.

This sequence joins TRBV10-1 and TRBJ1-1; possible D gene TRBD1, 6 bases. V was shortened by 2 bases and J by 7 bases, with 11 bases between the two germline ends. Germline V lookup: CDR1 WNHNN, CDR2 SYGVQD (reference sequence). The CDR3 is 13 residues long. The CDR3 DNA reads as TGCGCCAGCAGTGAGGCGGGGGGCGGTGAAGCTTTCTTT. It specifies CASSEAGGGEAFF.

CDR3 sequence: CASSEIGFPRGAFF. In DNA, the CDR3 is TGTGCCAGCAGTGAAATTGGATTCCCCAGGGGAGCTTTCTTT. The rearrangement joins TRBV6-1 to TRBJ1-1; a weak D match, TRBD1 (6 bases). This CDR3 contains 14 residues. Per the germline V gene, CDR1 is MNHNS and CDR2 is SASEGT. Between the trimmed V and J ends, which lost 2 bases and 10 bases, there was a span of 17 bases.

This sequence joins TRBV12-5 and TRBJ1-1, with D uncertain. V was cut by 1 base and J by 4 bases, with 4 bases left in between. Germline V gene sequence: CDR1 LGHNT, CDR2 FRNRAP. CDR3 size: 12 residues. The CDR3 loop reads CASGLEGTEAFF. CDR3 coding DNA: TGTGCTAGTGGTTTGGAGGGCACTGAAGCTTTCTTT.

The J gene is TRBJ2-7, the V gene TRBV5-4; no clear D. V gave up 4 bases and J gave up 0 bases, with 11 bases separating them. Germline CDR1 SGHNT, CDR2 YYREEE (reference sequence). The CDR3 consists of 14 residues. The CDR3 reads CASSLSRSSYEQYF. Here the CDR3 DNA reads TGTGCCAGCAGCCTGTCTAGAAGCTCCTACGAGCAGTACTTC.

The CDR3 reads CASSAPGQGRYNEQFF. The CDR3 bases are TGTGCCAGCAGTGCACCGGGACAGGGGAGGTACAATGAGCAGTTCTTC. V usage is TRBV2 and J usage is TRBJ2-1; TRBD1 aligns across 10 bases. The V segment lost 4 bases and the J segment 4 bases; nucleotides outside the gene matches: 7. Germline V gives CDR1 SNHLY, CDR2 FYNNEI. This CDR3 has 16 residues.

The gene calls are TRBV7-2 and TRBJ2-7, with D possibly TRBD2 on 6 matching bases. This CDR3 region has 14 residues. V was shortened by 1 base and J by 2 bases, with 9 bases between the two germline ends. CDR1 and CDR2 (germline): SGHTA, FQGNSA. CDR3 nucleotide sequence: TGTGCCAGCAGCTTAGAGGGCGGGACCTACGAGCAGTACTTC. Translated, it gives CASSLEGGTYEQYF.

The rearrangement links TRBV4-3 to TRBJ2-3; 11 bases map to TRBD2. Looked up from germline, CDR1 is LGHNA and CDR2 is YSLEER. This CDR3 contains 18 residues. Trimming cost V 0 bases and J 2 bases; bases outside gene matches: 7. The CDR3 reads CASSQDLIAGGNTDTQYF. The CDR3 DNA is TGCGCCAGCAGCCAAGATTTAATAGCGGGAGGGAACACAGATACGCAGTATTTT.

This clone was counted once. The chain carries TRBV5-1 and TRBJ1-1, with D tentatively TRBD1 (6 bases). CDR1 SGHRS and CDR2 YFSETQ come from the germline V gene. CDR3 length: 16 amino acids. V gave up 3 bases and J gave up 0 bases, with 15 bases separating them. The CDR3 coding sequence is TGCGCCAGCAGCTGGGGGTCAGGGGTCATGAACACTGAAGCTTTCTTT. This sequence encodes CASSWGSGVMNTEAFF.

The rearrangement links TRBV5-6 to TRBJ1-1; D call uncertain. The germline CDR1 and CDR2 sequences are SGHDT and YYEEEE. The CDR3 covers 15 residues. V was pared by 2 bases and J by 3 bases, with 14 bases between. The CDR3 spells CASSFWVLGDTEAFF. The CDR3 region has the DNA TGTGCCAGCAGCTTCTGGGTGCTGGGTGACACTGAAGCTTTCTTT.

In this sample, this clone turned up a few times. The CDR3 DNA is TGTGCCAGCAGCTCCGCCGGGGACCGGCAATTCTTT. It translates to CASSSAGDRQFF. The V call is TRBV11-3, the J call TRBJ1-1, with a possible D match to TRBD1 (5 bases). The CDR3 spans 12 residues. Germline V lookup: CDR1 SGHNT, CDR2 YENEEA. Trimming cost V 4 bases and J 14 bases, with 17 bases left between them. Based on the CDR3 plus reference TRBV11-3 and TRBJ1-1, the full variable domain is EAGVVQSPRYKIIEKKQPVAFWCNPISGHNTLYWYLQNLGQGPELLIRYENEEAVDDSQLPKDRFSAERLKGVDSTLKIQPAELGDSAVYLCASSSAGDRQFFGQGTRLTVV.

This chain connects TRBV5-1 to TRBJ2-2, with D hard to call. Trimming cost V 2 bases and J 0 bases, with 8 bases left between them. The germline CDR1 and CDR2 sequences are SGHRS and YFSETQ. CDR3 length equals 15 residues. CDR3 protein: CASSFGNPNTGELFF. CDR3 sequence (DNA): TGCGCCAGCAGCTTTGGCAACCCGAACACCGGGGAGCTGTTTTTT.

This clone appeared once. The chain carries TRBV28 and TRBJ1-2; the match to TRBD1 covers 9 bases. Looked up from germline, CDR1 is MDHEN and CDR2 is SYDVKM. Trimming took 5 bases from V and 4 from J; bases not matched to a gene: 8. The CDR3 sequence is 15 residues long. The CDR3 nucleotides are TGTGCCAGCAGTACCGCCGGGACAGGGAGCTATGGCTACACCTTC. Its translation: CASSTAGTGSYGYTF.

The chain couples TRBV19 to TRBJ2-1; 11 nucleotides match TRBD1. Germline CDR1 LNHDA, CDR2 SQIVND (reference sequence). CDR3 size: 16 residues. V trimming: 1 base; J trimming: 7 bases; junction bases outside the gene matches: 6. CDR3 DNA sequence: TGTGCCAGTAGTATAGGTAAAGGGACAGGGGGGAATGAGCAGTTCTTC. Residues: CASSIGKGTGGNEQFF.

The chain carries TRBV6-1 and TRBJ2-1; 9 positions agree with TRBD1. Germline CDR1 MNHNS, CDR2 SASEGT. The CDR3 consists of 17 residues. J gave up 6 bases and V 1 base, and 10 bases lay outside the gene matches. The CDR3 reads CASSEGFGTGTRNEQFF. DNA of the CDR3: TGTGCCAGCAGTGAAGGATTCGGGACAGGGACGCGCAATGAGCAGTTCTTC.